This T cell receptor beta chain was retrieved from a study of blood T cells in healthy people across ages. A second PCR of 7 to 11 cycles used a sample-barcoded 5' primer and a J-beta primer mix. Each CDR3 protein is one row after TCRdb ran MiXCR on the 5' RACE reads. The table shows some 1,500,000 distinct CDR3 sequences, with approximately 43% occurring only once. V lost 3 bases and J 3 bases, leaving 16 bases between the germline ends. This CDR3 contains 15 residues. Germline CDR1 reads SGDLS; CDR2 reads YYNGEE. V and J are TRBV9 and TRBJ2-7; D gene ambiguous. The TCR comes from a woman between 18 and 30 years old in good health. Sequencing was carried out using blood. The DNA for the CDR3 is TGTGCCAGCAGCGCCCAGCAAGGGCCCATCTACGAGCAGTACTTC. Translated: CASSAQQGPIYEQYF.